This T cell receptor (beta chain) was found in a study of CD8+ T cells in alopecia areata. Study findings and constraints: Because of a solitary nonresponder, the connection of baseline CD8+ expansion to response stays uncertain. Researchers report lesional scalp, most notably alopecia totalis/universalis, outstripped normal scalp in clonality.

In its sample, this clone was seen a few times. No antigen is known for it. Extracted from the samples, RNA was reverse transcribed into cDNA to serve as the sequencing template. Sequenced by immunoSEQ multiplex PCR; TCRdb stores in-frame clones only, minus some. The sample shows about 270,000 clones, around three fifths of them seen only once. Trimming removed 0 bases from V and 3 bases from J; junction bases left unmatched: 8. This CDR3 is built from 17 residues. The germline V gene has CDR1 SGHDT and CDR2 YYEEEE. As to treatment: oral pan-JAK inhibitor, 5-10 mg twice daily. Obtained from alopecia areata patients were lesional scalp punch biopsies along with peripheral blood.

This clonotype was obtained from a human donor with alopecia areata. This specimen was CD4+ T cells sorted from blood, taken between weeks 51 and 52, from a patient treated with tofacitinib. V usage is TRBV5-6 and J usage is TRBJ2-1; TRBD2 aligns across 8 bases. For the CDR3, the DNA is TGTGCCAGCAGCTTGGAAAGCGGGAGTAAGCGCTACAATGAGCAGTTCTTC. It codes for CASSLESGSKRYNEQFF. Complete variable domain (other parts from reference TRBV5-6 and TRBJ2-1): DAGVTQSPTHLIKTRGQQVTLRCSPKSGHDTVSWYQQALGQGPQFIFQYYEEEERQRGNFPDRFSGHQFPNYSSELNVNALLLGDSALYLCASSLESGSKRYNEQFFGPGTRLTVL.